Presented here are 29 T cell receptor beta chains from one specimen sequenced in a study of blood T cell repertoires in COVID-19 (dated by TCRdb to the early 2020s). To prepare the library, the immunoSEQ multiplex PCR assay was applied. TCRdb limited this immuneACCESS table to in-frame rearrangements with V and J called. A share of clones is missing; checked studies link under half to unresolved V genes, and the rest is unexplained. The sample table holds about 91,000 clones, of which roughly four fifths were seen once. The leading ten clones occupy about 7% of the sample. The material sequenced was peripheral blood. These receptors came from a man aged 50 to 59 with active or convalescent COVID-19.

This clone appeared a few times. Additional DNA sequences in this sample encode the identical CDR3. The chain has TRBV19 and TRBJ1-5, with TRBD1 matching 10 bases. Germline trimming cut 5 bases from V and 2 bases from J; bases unmatched to any gene: 0. Germline CDR1 LNHDA, CDR2 SQIVND (reference sequence). This CDR3 is 14 amino acids long. This chain's CDR3 is CASSGTGGNQPQHF. CDR3 sequence (DNA): TGTGCCAGTAGTGGGACAGGGGGCAATCAGCCCCAGCATTTT. The complete variable domain, with remaining parts taken from reference TRBV19 and TRBJ1-5, reads DGGITQSPKYLFRKEGQNVTLSCEQNLNHDAMYWYRQDPGQGLRLIYYSQIVNDFQKGDIAEGYSVSREKKESFPLTVTSAQKNPTAFYLCASSGTGGNQPQHFGDGTRLSIL.

The J gene is TRBJ1-6, the V gene TRBV12-3 or TRBV12-4; D uncertain. V was trimmed by 6 bases and J by 5 bases, leaving 5 bases between them. This CDR3 region has 12 residues. The CDR3 DNA sequence: TGTGCCAGCAGCGACAATAATTCACCCCTCCACTTT. Amino acid sequence: CASSDNNSPLHF.

V usage is TRBV3-1 (or the pseudogene TRBV3-2) and J usage is TRBJ1-4; D possibly corresponds to TRBD1 (6 bases). In germline, CDR1 is LGHDT, CDR2 YNNKEL (reference sequence). This CDR3 contains 15 residues. V was shortened by 4 bases and J by 4 bases, with 13 bases between the two germline ends. The CDR3 reads CASSRRDTLNEKLFF. The CDR3 region has the DNA TGTGCCAGCAGCCGAAGGGACACTCTTAATGAAAAACTGTTTTTT.

The V and J genes are TRBV6-5 and TRBJ2-3; D gene ambiguous. CDR1 and CDR2 from the germline V gene are MNHEY and SVGAGI. V dropped 4 bases and J dropped 3 bases, with 14 bases sitting between them. The CDR3 covers 15 residues. CDR3 loop: CASSSGYLGTDTQYF. CDR3 coding DNA: TGTGCCAGCAGTTCCGGGTATCTTGGGACAGATACGCAGTATTTT.

This rearrangement joins TRBV19 to TRBJ1-6; TRBD1 matches 7 bases. Germline CDR1 is LNHDA and CDR2 is SQIVND (reference sequence). This CDR3 is 16 amino acids long. V gave up 4 bases and J gave up 4 bases; unmatched junction bases: 7. The CDR3, as DNA: TGTGCCAGTAGTACCCTCTCAGGGGGGTATAATTCACCCCTCCACTTT. Protein: CASSTLSGGYNSPLHF.

The chain couples TRBV30 to TRBJ2-5; 8 bases are shared with TRBD1. V shed 3 bases, J shed 6 bases, and the junction held 3 bases outside the gene matches. The germline V gene has CDR1 GTSNPN and CDR2 SVGIG (reference sequence). This CDR3 region has 12 residues. The CDR3 sequence is CAWSGQGKTQYF. In DNA, the CDR3 is TGTGCCTGGAGCGGACAGGGAAAGACCCAGTACTTC.

This chain links TRBV14 with TRBJ2-5, with TRBD1 matching 7 bases. The CDR3 spans 15 residues. Unmatched junction bases numbered 6, after V lost 3 bases and J lost 2 bases. Germline loops: CDR1 SGHDN, CDR2 FVKESK. The CDR3 DNA sequence: TGTGCCAGCAGCCAGGACCGGGACAGACAAGAGACCCAGTACTTC. Amino acids: CASSQDRDRQETQYF.

This sequence joins TRBV28 and TRBJ1-2, with a tentative D call TRBD1 (6 bases). V was trimmed by 7 bases and J by 7 bases, leaving 16 bases between them. The CDR3 loop spans 13 amino acids. Germline V CDR1 and CDR2: MDHEN, SYDVKM. The CDR3 DNA is TGTGCCAGCACCCCCCCGGGGGGCCGTGGCTACACCTTC. This encodes CASTPPGGRGYTF.

The rearrangement links TRBV29-1 to TRBJ1-2, with D unresolved. Deletions cut 3 bases from V and 6 bases from J, with 8 bases between. Germline lookup yields CDR1 SQVTM and CDR2 ANQGSEA. There are 11 residues in the CDR3. CDR3 sequence (DNA): TGCAGCGTTGACCGCGGGGATGGCTACACCTTC. It specifies CSVDRGDGYTF.

This clone was recorded once. This rearrangement joins TRBV18 to TRBJ2-7, with a tentative D call TRBD1 (6 bases). The germline CDR1 and CDR2 sequences are KGHSH and LQKENI. The V end was cut by 3 bases, the J end by 6 bases, with 24 bases between. The CDR3 extends over 17 amino acids. The DNA of the CDR3 is TGTGCCAGCTCACCCCCCCCCGGACAGCGCGGCGGGTCCGAGCAGTACTTC. Its translation is CASSPPPGQRGGSEQYF.

The J gene is TRBJ1-5, the V gene TRBV2; 8 nucleotides match TRBD1. Germline V gene lookup returns CDR1 SNHLY and CDR2 FYNNEI. This CDR3 is built from 14 residues. Trimming cost V 6 bases and J 1 base; bases outside gene matches: 2. The CDR3 loop is CASRDRESNQPQHF. The CDR3 DNA sequence: TGTGCCAGCAGGGACAGGGAAAGCAATCAGCCCCAGCATTTT.

J is TRBJ1-6 and V is TRBV13; the match to TRBD1 covers 11 bases. CDR1 is PRHDT and CDR2 is FYEKMQ in the germline V gene (reference sequence). With V trimmed by 4 bases and J by 4 bases, 9 bases remained unmatched. This CDR3 spans 18 amino acids. CDR3 coding DNA: TGTGCCAGCAGCTCCCCAAGAGGACAGGGGGCTTATAATTCACCCCTCCACTTT. Its translation: CASSSPRGQGAYNSPLHF.

The chain combines TRBV29-1 with TRBJ2-3; TRBD1 matches 7 bases. With 7 bases clipped from V and 2 bases from J, the junction kept 3 bases outside the gene matches. Germline CDR1 SQVTM, CDR2 ANQGSEA. The CDR3 consists of 12 residues. CDR3 in amino acids: CSGGQITDTQYF. For the CDR3, the DNA is TGCAGCGGGGGACAGATCACAGATACGCAGTATTTT.

This clone was recorded only once. The chain recombines TRBV19 with TRBJ2-2; the match to TRBD1 covers 7 bases. Looked up from germline, CDR1 is LNHDA and CDR2 is SQIVND (reference sequence). Trimming cost V 6 bases and J 3 bases; bases outside gene matches: 4. The CDR3 is 14 amino acids. CDR3 DNA: TGTGCCAGTAGAAATACAGGGGACACCGGGGAGCTGTTTTTT. Translated, it gives CASRNTGDTGELFF.

The chain joins TRBV6-5 to TRBJ2-1, with 7 bases aligning to TRBD1. The germline gives CDR1 MNHEY, CDR2 SVGAGI. The trim removed 6 bases at V and 12 bases at J, leaving 8 bases unmatched. The CDR3 extends over 12 amino acids. The CDR3 sequence: CASRDPGGWQFF. The CDR3 DNA reads as TGTGCCAGCAGGGACCCAGGGGGTTGGCAGTTCTTC.

The rearrangement links TRBV28 to TRBJ1-1; D perhaps matches TRBD1 (5 bases). The CDR3 contains 13 residues. Germline CDR1 MDHEN, CDR2 SYDVKM. V was clipped by 5 bases and J by 5 bases, with 12 bases between them. The CDR3 DNA is TGTGCCAGCAGTCAGGACATAGGGACTGAAGCTTTCTTT. Its translation is CASSQDIGTEAFF.

The rearrangement links TRBV30 to TRBJ1-2, with TRBD1 matching 8 bases. CDR3 length equals 14 residues. The V segment lost 2 bases and the J segment 7 bases; nucleotides outside the gene matches: 9. Germline assignment: CDR1 GTSNPN and CDR2 SVGIG (reference sequence). The CDR3: CAWSRDRPKGGYTF. CDR3 sequence (DNA): TGTGCCTGGAGTAGGGACAGGCCTAAGGGTGGCTACACCTTC.

Concerning this clone itself: Relative to the germline gene, one junction end is altered; a read error may explain this. The chain has TRBV28 and TRBJ1-1; 11 bases fit TRBD1. The CDR3 has 12 amino acids. The V gene's germline CDR1 is MDHEN and CDR2 SYDVKM. CDR3 DNA: TGCCGTTCCGGGACAGGGGGGACTGAAGCTTTCTTT. Its translation: CRSGTGGTEAFF.

The chain is built from TRBV6-6 and TRBJ1-3, with D perhaps matching TRBD1 (6 bases). CDR1 and CDR2 from the germline V gene are MNHNY and SVGAGI (reference sequence). The germline V and J ends were trimmed by 6 bases and 8 bases, with 17 bases remaining between them. This CDR3 is 14 amino acids long. The CDR3 region has the DNA TGTGCCAGCAGGGCTCCGGGACACCAGTACACCATATATTTT. It yields the protein CASRAPGHQYTIYF.

The rearrangement joins TRBV7-9 to TRBJ1-2, with TRBD1 matching over 8 bases. CDR1 and CDR2 (germline): SEHNR, FQNEAQ (reference sequence). This CDR3 spans 16 amino acids. With 2 bases clipped from V and 4 bases from J, the junction kept 9 bases outside the gene matches. CDR3 coding DNA: TGTGCCAGCAGCTTACTCCAGGGGGCGGATGGCTATGGCTACACCTTC. Residues: CASSLLQGADGYGYTF.

This clone was counted a single time. The chain carries TRBV18 and TRBJ2-7; 11 bases line up with TRBD1. The CDR3 extends over 15 amino acids. The trim removed 3 bases at V and 2 bases at J, leaving 3 bases unmatched. Looked up from germline, CDR1 is KGHSH and CDR2 is LQKENI. CDR3 amino acids: CASSPPGQGAYEQYF. DNA for the CDR3: TGTGCCAGCTCACCGCCGGGACAGGGGGCCTACGAGCAGTACTTC.

This chain links TRBV7-2 with TRBJ1-2; TRBD1 matches 8 bases. Germline V lookup: CDR1 SGHTA, CDR2 FQGNSA. The CDR3 runs 14 residues. After removal of 5 bases from V and 5 bases from J, the junction contained 7 bases not matched to a gene. This chain's CDR3 is CASSPTGGRYGYTF. The CDR3 DNA sequence: TGTGCCAGCAGCCCTACAGGGGGAAGGTATGGCTACACCTTC.

V and J are TRBV10-3 and TRBJ2-3; possible D gene TRBD1, 5 bases. The CDR3 is 12 amino acids. V lost 11 bases, J lost 5 bases, and 14 bases lay in between. CDR1 ENHRY and CDR2 SYGVKD come from the germline V gene. This CDR3 reads CAVDAGLDTQYF. CDR3 in DNA: TGTGCCGTAGATGCAGGGTTAGATACGCAGTATTTT.

J is TRBJ1-1 and V is TRBV19; 7 nucleotides line up with TRBD1. The CDR3 spans 15 residues. Trimming at V came to 4 bases and at J to 1 base, leaving 6 bases not matched to a gene. CDR1 is LNHDA and CDR2 is SQIVND in the germline V gene (reference sequence). CDR3 residues: CASSKLGQKNTEAFF. The CDR3 bases are TGTGCCAGTAGTAAGTTGGGACAGAAGAACACTGAAGCTTTCTTT.

The V gene is TRBV10-1, the J gene TRBJ2-5; 7 positions agree with TRBD1. This CDR3 spans 15 amino acids. Germline loops: CDR1 WNHNN, CDR2 SYGVQD (reference sequence). V was clipped by 4 bases and J by 0 bases; unmatched bases: 5. This CDR3 is CASSGGTAYQETQYF. Written as DNA, the CDR3 is TGCGCCAGCAGTGGAGGGACAGCTTACCAAGAGACCCAGTACTTC.

This clone was picked up a small number of times. The chain is built from TRBV6-2 or TRBV6-3 and TRBJ2-7, with TRBD2 identical over 9 bases. After removal of 2 bases from V and 5 bases from J, the junction contained 7 bases not matched to a gene. Germline CDR1 and CDR2: MNHEY and SVGEGT. The CDR3 length is 15 residues. DNA of the CDR3: TGTGCCAGCAGTTACCCGCCTAGCGGGGACGACGAGCAGTACTTC. Translating gives CASSYPPSGDDEQYF.

The V call is TRBV7-2, the J call TRBJ1-5, with a weak D call TRBD1 (5 bases). The CDR3 consists of 13 residues. Germline values: CDR1 SGHTA, CDR2 FQGNSA. The V and J ends lost 5 bases and 5 bases respectively, with 10 bases between them. CDR3 sequence: CASSPGYDQPQHF. The CDR3 DNA sequence: TGTGCCAGCAGCCCAGGGTACGATCAGCCCCAGCATTTT.

This chain connects TRBV4-1 to TRBJ2-3; no reliable D call. The CDR3 sequence is 15 residues long. Trimming pared 3 bases from V and 1 base from J, leaving 11 bases between. Per the germline V gene, CDR1 is MGHRA and CDR2 is YSYEKL. The CDR3 region has the DNA TGCGCCAGCAGCCAGGCGACATCTCGCACAGATACGCAGTATTTT. This translates into CASSQATSRTDTQYF.

The V call is TRBV2, the J call TRBJ2-1; D is ambiguous. V was clipped by 8 bases and J by 6 bases, with 8 bases between them. There are 11 residues in the CDR3. Germline CDR1 reads SNHLY; CDR2 reads FYNNEI. This CDR3 is CASSQVNEQFF. The CDR3 DNA reads TGTGCCAGCTCGCAGGTCAATGAGCAGTTCTTC.